Each of the 32 T cell receptor beta chains below was sequenced from the same sample in a study of T cell repertoires in cytomegalovirus infection. These receptors' antigens are unknown. TCRdb reprocessed the reads via MiXCR and lists one record per CDR3 protein. The table lists roughly 860,000 distinct CDR3 sequences, approximately 29% of them singletons, with around 12% in the top ten. This specimen consisted of cultured CD8+ T cells from PBMCs, obtained from culture after CMV antigen stimulation. These TCRs come from a human donor in good health (CMV status not recorded). Some clones in this sample may be carry-over from other donors' samples.

In this sample, this clonotype turned up once. The chain uses TRBV29-1 and TRBJ2-7, with no clear D. The CDR3 is 13 residues long. Trimming left V 6 bases short and J 1 base short, with 13 bases between. Per the germline V gene, CDR1 is SQVTM and CDR2 is ANQGSEA. The CDR3 sequence: CSVRGGESYEQYF. The CDR3 DNA reads TGCAGCGTCCGAGGCGGTGAGTCCTACGAGCAGTACTTC.

This clonotype was seen more than once but under ten times. The chain links TRBV15 to TRBJ2-3, with D perhaps TRBD1 or TRBD2 (5 bases each). In germline, CDR1 is LNHNV, CDR2 YYDKDF (reference sequence). The CDR3 is made up of 16 amino acids. V gave up 0 bases and J gave up 4 bases, with 14 bases separating them. CDR3 bases: TGTGCCACCAGCAGAGATAGCGACAGTTCCCCAGATACGCAGTATTTT. Translating it yields CATSRDSDSSPDTQYF.

The gene calls are TRBV27 and TRBJ2-7; tentatively, D is TRBD2 (6 bases). V dropped 3 bases and J dropped 4 bases, with 13 bases sitting between them. The length of the CDR3 is 14 residues. The V gene's germline CDR1 is MNHEY and CDR2 SMNVEV (reference sequence). The CDR3 DNA reads as TGTGCCAGCAGTTTTGGTGAGGCGGGATACGAGCAGTACTTC. Translated, it gives CASSFGEAGYEQYF.

This clonotype was counted only a few times. V and J are TRBV20-1 and TRBJ2-7, with 10 bases identical to TRBD2. Germline V gives CDR1 DFQATT, CDR2 SNEGSKA (reference sequence). V dropped 1 base and J dropped 0; count of bases not matched to a gene: 6. The CDR3 runs to 16 residues. DNA for the CDR3: TGCAGTGCTAGAGTTCTAGCGGGGGCCTCCTCCTACGAGCAGTACTTC. Translated, it gives CSARVLAGASSYEQYF.

The sample holds a few counts of this clonotype. This rearrangement joins TRBV6-1 to TRBJ1-5; a possible D gene is TRBD1 (6 bases). V shed 5 bases and J shed 6 bases, with 14 bases lying between them. The CDR3 length is 14 residues. CDR1 is MNHNS and CDR2 is SASEGT in the germline V gene. The CDR3 region is CASSSGVGGQPQHF. The CDR3 nucleotides are TGTGCCAGCAGTTCAGGGGTGGGGGGTCAGCCCCAGCATTTT.

This clonotype was seen many times. This chain joins TRBV7-9 and TRBJ1-2; tentative D call: TRBD1 (5 bases). V shed 4 bases and J shed 1 base, with 13 bases lying between them. This CDR3 comprises 15 residues. Germline V lookup: CDR1 SEHNR, CDR2 FQNEAQ (reference sequence). The CDR3: CASSSGVQFNYGYTF. The CDR3 coding sequence is TGTGCCAGCAGCTCGGGGGTTCAATTTAACTATGGCTACACCTTC.

This clonotype was seen a single time. The chain is built from TRBV5-1 and TRBJ1-5; D remains unclear. This CDR3 has 14 amino acids. Germline V gene sequence: CDR1 SGHRS, CDR2 YFSETQ. Trimming took 4 bases from V and 3 from J, leaving 11 bases between them. Here the CDR3 reads CASSLPGHNQPQHF. DNA for the CDR3: TGCGCCAGCAGCCTTCCGGGCCACAATCAGCCCCAGCATTTT.

In this sample, this clonotype turned up once. The chain links TRBV12-5 to TRBJ2-7; possibly TRBD1 for D (5 bases). Trimming shortened V by 6 bases and J by 6 bases, and 9 bases separated the two germline ends. CDR1 is LGHNT and CDR2 is FRNRAP in the germline V gene. The CDR3 runs 11 residues. The CDR3 reads CASGTGPEQYF. CDR3 bases: TGTGCTAGTGGAACAGGCCCCGAGCAGTACTTC.

The chain joins TRBV5-3 to TRBJ1-1, with 9 bases matching TRBD1. TRBV5-3 is recorded as an ORF, its role being uncertain. The CDR3 extends over 15 amino acids. V was pared by 8 bases and J by 1 base, with 9 bases of the junction left unmatched. Here the CDR3 reads CASSSGTGQNTEAFF. The CDR3 DNA is TGTGCCAGCAGCAGCGGGACAGGGCAGAACACTGAAGCTTTCTTT.

This chain uses TRBV27 with TRBJ2-3; D gene ambiguous. The CDR3 is made up of 15 amino acids. V lost 7 bases, J lost 1 base, and 15 bases lay in between. CDR1 MNHEY and CDR2 SMNVEV come from the germline V gene (reference sequence). CDR3 bases: TGTGCCAGCATTCAGATATTTGGCCGCACAGATACGCAGTATTTT. The encoded protein is CASIQIFGRTDTQYF.

V is TRBV11-3 and J is TRBJ2-2; D ambiguous. Deletions cut 3 bases from V and 4 bases from J, with 9 bases between. This CDR3 spans 14 amino acids. Per germline, CDR1 SGHNT and CDR2 YENEEA. The DNA of the CDR3 is TGTGCCAGCAGCTTCGGGTGGAGCACCGGGGAGCTGTTTTTT. This encodes CASSFGWSTGELFF.

The V and J genes are TRBV7-6 and TRBJ1-1; 9 bases line up with TRBD1. The CDR3 covers 13 residues. Germline V lookup: CDR1 SGHVS, CDR2 FNYEAQ. V lost 3 bases and J lost 8; bases outside the gene matches: 4. The CDR3 DNA reads TGTGCCAGCAGCTTGGAGGGGACAGGGGAAGCTTTCTTT. Residues: CASSLEGTGEAFF.

The chain employs TRBV10-3 and TRBJ2-1, with 7 bases identical to TRBD2. Per the germline V gene, CDR1 is ENHRY and CDR2 is SYGVKD. The V and J ends lost 0 bases and 9 bases, in that order; junction bases with no gene match: 17. The CDR3 length is 18 residues. The CDR3 sequence is CAISESTPGLGPRVEQFF. CDR3 DNA sequence: TGTGCCATCAGTGAGTCGACTCCAGGACTAGGCCCTCGGGTTGAGCAGTTCTTC.

This chain connects TRBV5-1 to TRBJ1-1, with TRBD1 as a possible D gene (6 bases). This CDR3 has 13 amino acids. The V end was cut by 4 bases, the J end by 6 bases, with 13 bases between. CDR1 SGHRS and CDR2 YFSETQ come from the germline V gene. In DNA form, the CDR3 reads TGCGCCAGCAGCCGGGAAGGGGGGGCTGAAGCTTTCTTT. It is translated as CASSREGGAEAFF.

The chain employs TRBV19 and TRBJ1-1; no definite D call. This CDR3 contains 16 residues. Germline CDR1 LNHDA, CDR2 SQIVND (reference sequence). V dropped 0 bases and J dropped 0 bases, with 11 bases sitting between them. In DNA, the CDR3 is TGTGCCAGTAGTATAGATCGGGAAGTAATGAACACTGAAGCTTTCTTT. Its translation is CASSIDREVMNTEAFF.

The rearrangement uses TRBV2 and TRBJ1-1; D ambiguous. V dropped 8 bases and J dropped 1 base, with 8 bases sitting between them. The CDR3 spans 12 residues. The germline gives CDR1 SNHLY, CDR2 FYNNEI. The CDR3 loop is CASFLRNTEAFF. DNA for the CDR3: TGTGCCAGCTTCTTAAGGAACACTGAAGCTTTCTTT.

This clonotype was seen ten or more times. DNA for the CDR3: TGCAGCGTTTCAGACCTGAAACCCTACGAGCAGTACTTC. It codes for CSVSDLKPYEQYF. The V gene is TRBV29-1, the J gene TRBJ2-7, with D unclear. Trimming took off 5 bases at V and 2 bases at J, with 13 bases between the two ends. The germline V gene encodes CDR1 SQVTM and CDR2 ANQGSEA. CDR3 length equals 13 residues.

This chain uses TRBV27 with TRBJ1-6; D is unclear. CDR3 length equals 14 residues. Germline CDR1 and CDR2: MNHEY and SMNVEV (reference sequence). Trimming cost V 3 bases and J 6 bases, with 9 bases left between them. CDR3 sequence: CASSFGSANSPLHF. CDR3 sequence (DNA): TGTGCCAGCAGTTTCGGAAGCGCTAATTCACCCCTCCACTTT.

The chain uses TRBV14 and TRBJ2-3; D uncertain. CDR3 size: 13 residues. Per germline, CDR1 SGHDN and CDR2 FVKESK. V was trimmed by 4 bases and J by 5 bases, leaving 10 bases between them. In nucleotides, the CDR3 is TGTGCCAGCAGCCTACAGAGGAAAGATACGCAGTATTTT. Protein: CASSLQRKDTQYF.

This sequence joins TRBV29-1 and TRBJ2-3, with 10 bases aligning to TRBD2. There are 12 residues in the CDR3. J gave up 8 bases and V 2 bases, and 1 base lay outside the gene matches. The germline CDR1 and CDR2 sequences are SQVTM and ANQGSEA. The CDR3 protein is CSVETSGVTQYF. The CDR3 DNA is TGCAGCGTTGAAACTAGCGGGGTTACGCAGTATTTT.

Note on this clonotype: The CDR3 carries no conserved terminal phenylalanine or tryptophan, so it likely arises from a read error. The rearrangement links TRBV10-3 to TRBJ2-3, with 7 bases lining up with TRBD2. V was pared by 6 bases and J by 12 bases, with 9 bases of the junction left unmatched. Germline V gene lookup returns CDR1 ENHRY and CDR2 SYGVKD. The CDR3 runs to 12 residues. CDR3: CAISFAGDHQYL. The CDR3 bases are TGTGCCATCAGCTTCGCGGGGGATCACCAGTATTTA.

The chain combines TRBV7-9 with TRBJ2-1, with TRBD1 identical over 8 bases. CDR3 length equals 15 residues. V shed 0 bases and J 8 bases; nucleotides not matched to a gene: 6. From germline, CDR1 is SEHNR and CDR2 FQNEAQ (reference sequence). The CDR3 DNA sequence: TGTGCCAGCAGCTTAGCGAAGACAGGGGTCTATGAGCAGTTCTTC. This sequence encodes CASSLAKTGVYEQFF.

This clonotype came up many times. The chain links TRBV7-2 to TRBJ1-5; D not resolved. V dropped 4 bases and J dropped 0 bases, with 13 bases sitting between them. The CDR3 extends over 16 amino acids. Germline values: CDR1 SGHTA, CDR2 FQGNSA. The DNA of the CDR3 is TGTGCCAGCAGCTCAGTGGGTAGAGGTAGCAATCAGCCCCAGCATTTT. It codes for CASSSVGRGSNQPQHF.

This clonotype was picked up a small number of times. The chain joins TRBV4-1 to TRBJ2-1; no clear D gene. This CDR3 spans 13 amino acids. The germline V gene has CDR1 MGHRA and CDR2 YSYEKL. With 3 bases removed from V and 4 bases from J, the gap between germline ends came to 7 bases. The CDR3 spells CASSHLAYNEQFF. DNA of the CDR3: TGCGCCAGCAGCCACTTAGCTTACAATGAGCAGTTCTTC.

This clonotype was seen a few times. This chain connects TRBV12-3 or TRBV12-4 to TRBJ1-2; D possibly corresponds to TRBD1 (5 bases). The CDR3 covers 15 residues. Trimming removed 0 bases from V and 6 bases from J, with 14 bases in between. The CDR3 DNA sequence: TGTGCCAGCAGTTTAGCGCCGAGGGGCGGAAATGGCTACACCTTC. It encodes CASSLAPRGGNGYTF.

The CDR3 loop reads CASSYTGSGVGGELFF. CDR3 nucleotides: TGTGCCAGCAGCTACACAGGGTCCGGGGTTGGGGGGGAGCTGTTTTTT. The chain is built from TRBV6-1 and TRBJ2-2, with D perhaps matching TRBD1 (6 bases). Germline CDR1 is MNHNS and CDR2 is SASEGT. V was pared by 6 bases and J by 8 bases, with 22 bases between. This CDR3 has 16 residues.

The chain recombines TRBV28 with TRBJ2-5, with 9 nucleotides matching TRBD1. Germline trimming cut 5 bases from V and 2 bases from J; bases unmatched to any gene: 12. Germline CDR1 is MDHEN and CDR2 is SYDVKM. The CDR3 has 17 residues. The chain's CDR3 is CASSTKRQGVGQETQYF. CDR3 nucleotides: TGTGCCAGCAGTACCAAGAGACAGGGGGTCGGGCAAGAGACCCAGTACTTC.

A few counts support this clonotype. This chain connects TRBV7-4 to TRBJ2-3, with D unclear. Germline loops: CDR1 SGHVT, CDR2 SQSDAQ. V was shortened by 5 bases and J by 4 bases, with 10 bases between the two germline ends. The CDR3 loop spans 13 amino acids. CDR3 bases: TGTGCCAGCAGCCCAGGTTTTGCAGATACGCAGTATTTT. Translated, it gives CASSPGFADTQYF.

The chain couples TRBV27 to TRBJ1-1; TRBD1 matches at 8 bases. V was pared by 5 bases and J by 5 bases, with 10 bases of the junction left unmatched. This CDR3 has 15 residues. CDR1 and CDR2 (germline): MNHEY, SMNVEV (reference sequence). DNA of the CDR3: TGTGCCAGCAGTCCTTGGACAGGGATGGAAACTGAAGCTTTCTTT. Its protein product is CASSPWTGMETEAFF.

The table lists this clonotype with many counts. The chain employs TRBV7-2 and TRBJ1-1; D is possibly TRBD1 (5 bases). Trimming took off 2 bases at V and 8 bases at J, with 9 bases between the two ends. The CDR3 length is 12 residues. Germline V gives CDR1 SGHTA, CDR2 FQGNSA. DNA for the CDR3: TGTGCCAGCAGCTTATCAGGGCCGGAAGCTTTCTTT. Its translation is CASSLSGPEAFF.

V gene TRBV28 combines with J gene TRBJ2-1; the match to TRBD1 covers 7 bases. V shed 5 bases and J 10 bases; nucleotides not matched to a gene: 14. Germline-derived CDR1 and CDR2 are MDHEN and SYDVKM. The CDR3 is 15 amino acids. CDR3 amino acids: CASSQQGWGNWEQFF. The CDR3 nucleotides are TGTGCCAGCAGTCAACAGGGGTGGGGCAATTGGGAGCAGTTCTTC. Based on the CDR3 plus reference TRBV28 and TRBJ2-1, the full variable domain is DVKVTQSSRYLVKRTGEKVFLECVQDMDHENMFWYRQDPGLGLRLIYFSYDVKMKEKGDIPEGYSVSREKKERFSLILESASTNQTSMYLCASSQQGWGNWEQFFGPGTRLTVL.

This clonotype was seen ten or more times. The chain combines TRBV11-1 with TRBJ1-1, with 12 positions matching TRBD1. Germline loops: CDR1 SGHAT, CDR2 FQDESV (reference sequence). V dropped 1 base and J dropped 1; count of bases not matched to a gene: 7. The CDR3 spans 18 residues. The CDR3: CASSLVGTGGAWNTEAFF. In DNA form, the CDR3 reads TGTGCCAGCAGCTTAGTTGGGACAGGGGGCGCCTGGAACACTGAAGCTTTCTTT.